These 30 T cell receptor beta chains were sequenced from one sample in a study of identical twins (dated by TCRdb to the mid-2010s). Library preparation employed 5' RACE. TCRdb shows the sequencer as Illumina HiSeq 2000. TCRdb applied fastp at Q25 and MiXCR to the public reads, then kept only in-frame beta chains. Records with the same CDR3 protein are collapsed into one entry carrying the most frequent genes and DNA. Here the sample has roughly 720,000 distinct CDR3 sequences; about 18% occur a single time. The top ten clones comprise less than 15% of the sample. These data were also filed under a second study, of T cells expressing NK-cell markers.

Sequences were obtained from PBMCs. These receptors came from a woman under 30 in good health.

In this sample, this clonotype turned up a few times. V is TRBV10-2 and J is TRBJ2-3, with TRBD2 as a possible D gene (7 bases). Trimming pared 4 bases from V and 2 bases from J, leaving 13 bases between. This CDR3 has 15 residues. In germline, CDR1 is WSHSY, CDR2 SAAADI. CDR3 amino acids: CASSVGGLYTDTQYF. The DNA for the CDR3 is TGCGCCAGCAGTGTGGGGGGGCTCTACACAGATACGCAGTATTTT.

This clonotype appeared a few times. The chain is built from TRBV12-3 or TRBV12-4 and TRBJ1-1; D call uncertain. Trimming shortened V by 2 bases and J by 1 base, and 8 bases separated the two germline ends. The CDR3 runs 14 residues. The CDR3 here is CASSLLTPNTEAFF. DNA of the CDR3: TGTGCCAGCAGTTTATTAACCCCGAACACTGAAGCTTTCTTT.

The J gene is TRBJ1-5, the V gene TRBV27; D possibly corresponds to TRBD1 (5 bases). The CDR3 loop spans 15 amino acids. Trimming cost V 4 bases and J 3 bases, with 13 bases left between them. CDR1 is MNHEY, CDR2 SMNVEV, per germline (reference sequence). The CDR3 bases are TGTGCCAGCAGTTCTTTCCAGGGTCCCAATCAGCCCCAGCATTTT. Translating it yields CASSSFQGPNQPQHF.

This clonotype was seen a few times. The chain employs TRBV20-1 and TRBJ2-3; 11 nucleotides match TRBD2. The trim removed 6 bases at V and 5 bases at J, leaving 10 bases unmatched. CDR3 length equals 15 residues. Germline V gene data show CDR1 as DFQATT and CDR2 as SNEGSKA (reference sequence). The CDR3 DNA is TGCAGTGCCCGAATAGCGGGGGGGTTCGAAGATACGCAGTATTTT. This sequence encodes CSARIAGGFEDTQYF.

V is TRBV6-2 or TRBV6-3 and J is TRBJ2-7, with 7 nucleotides matching TRBD2. Germline lookup yields CDR1 MNHEY and CDR2 SVGEGT. The CDR3 has 14 amino acids. With 6 bases clipped from V and 2 bases from J, the junction kept 7 bases outside the gene matches. The CDR3 sequence is CASRTPGLAYEQYF. CDR3 nucleotide sequence: TGTGCCAGCAGGACACCCGGACTAGCCTACGAGCAGTACTTC.

The V gene is TRBV20-1, the J gene TRBJ2-5; 8 bases fit TRBD2. The CDR3 is made up of 14 amino acids. J was trimmed by 1 base and V by 6 bases; bases with no gene match: 7. CDR1 is DFQATT and CDR2 is SNEGSKA in the germline V gene (reference sequence). The CDR3 bases are TGCAGTGCCATCCCTGGGACTAGCCAAGAGACCCAGTACTTC. Translation: CSAIPGTSQETQYF.

Many counts were recorded for this clonotype. CDR3 in amino acids: CSARGTFDNEQFF. The CDR3 DNA reads as TGCAGTGCTAGGGGGACTTTTGACAATGAGCAGTTCTTC. The chain employs TRBV20-1 and TRBJ2-1, with D possibly being TRBD2 (6 bases). Germline V gene data show CDR1 as DFQATT and CDR2 as SNEGSKA (reference sequence). This CDR3 is 13 amino acids long. V was cut by 3 bases and J by 5 bases, with 11 bases left in between.

The sample holds a few counts of this clonotype. The chain employs TRBV10-3 and TRBJ2-3; 11 positions match TRBD2. Germline V gives CDR1 ENHRY, CDR2 SYGVKD. This CDR3 has 17 amino acids. J was trimmed by 2 bases and V by 6 bases; bases with no gene match: 10. CDR3 protein: CAISALLAGVSTDTQYF. For the CDR3, the DNA is TGTGCCATCAGCGCACTACTAGCGGGAGTTTCCACAGATACGCAGTATTTT.

This clonotype was detected only a few times. This chain joins TRBV25-1 and TRBJ1-5; weak D call: TRBD1 (5 bases). The germline V gene has CDR1 MGHDK and CDR2 SYGVNS. V lost 5 bases and J lost 3, with 11 bases in between. This CDR3 has 14 amino acids. CDR3 loop: CASSSRQYNQPQHF. CDR3 DNA: TGTGCCAGCAGTTCCCGACAGTACAATCAGCCCCAGCATTTT.

This clonotype was recorded a few times. The chain has TRBV7-2 and TRBJ2-1; D may be TRBD2 (5 bases). The ends were cut back, 1 base at V and 9 bases at J, with 13 bases in the middle. The germline gives CDR1 SGHTA, CDR2 FQGNSA. The CDR3 runs 14 residues. Here the CDR3 DNA reads TGTGCCAGCAGCTTAGAGGTTTCGAGGGCTGAGCAGTTCTTC. Translated: CASSLEVSRAEQFF.

This sequence joins TRBV27 and TRBJ2-7, with D uncertain. Between the trimmed V and J ends, which lost 8 bases and 0 bases, there was a span of 14 bases. This CDR3 has 14 residues. Germline CDR1 reads MNHEY; CDR2 reads SMNVEV (reference sequence). The CDR3 loop is CASGDVGVSYEQYF. CDR3 in DNA: TGTGCCAGCGGTGACGTGGGTGTCTCCTACGAGCAGTACTTC.

The V and J genes are TRBV20-1 and TRBJ2-7; the match to TRBD2 covers 9 bases. Germline lookup yields CDR1 DFQATT and CDR2 SNEGSKA (reference sequence). The CDR3 is made up of 14 amino acids. The V gene end was trimmed by 2 bases and the J gene end by 0 bases; junction bases not matched to a gene: 2. Here the CDR3 DNA reads TGCAGTGCTAGACTTAGCGGGAGCTCCTACGAGCAGTACTTC. This sequence encodes CSARLSGSSYEQYF.

The chain carries TRBV5-4 and TRBJ2-3; TRBD1 matches at 7 bases. Germline trimming cut 3 bases from V and 1 base from J; bases unmatched to any gene: 8. This CDR3 region has 16 residues. Germline V lookup: CDR1 SGHNT, CDR2 YYREEE (reference sequence). CDR3 region: CASSSNTGAGTDTQYF. DNA for the CDR3: TGTGCCAGCAGCTCTAACACAGGGGCTGGCACAGATACGCAGTATTTT.

This clonotype was seen a handful of times. The V and J genes are TRBV7-9 and TRBJ2-2; D not resolved. Germline assignment: CDR1 SEHNR and CDR2 FQNEAQ (reference sequence). V was shortened by 5 bases and J by 6 bases, with 10 bases between the two germline ends. The CDR3 is 13 amino acids. The CDR3, as DNA: TGTGCCAGCAGCCCCCAGAGCGCCGGGGAGCTGTTTTTT. Amino acids: CASSPQSAGELFF. The complete variable domain, with remaining parts taken from reference TRBV7-9 and TRBJ2-2, reads DTGVSQNPRHKITKRGQNVTFRCDPISEHNRLYWYRQTLGQGPEFLTYFQNEAQLEKSRLLSDRFSAERPKGSFSTLEIQRTEQGDSAMYLCASSPQSAGELFFGEGSRLTVL.

For the CDR3, the DNA is TGTGCCATCAAAGGTACTAGCGGGAGCCCGAACACCGGGGAGCTGTTTTTT. It translates to CAIKGTSGSPNTGELFF. This chain links TRBV10-3 with TRBJ2-2, with TRBD2 matching 11 bases. This CDR3 is 17 amino acids long. Per the germline V gene, CDR1 is ENHRY and CDR2 is SYGVKD. The J segment lost 0 bases and the V segment lost 7 bases, leaving 7 bases of the junction unmatched.

J is TRBJ1-4 and V is TRBV5-6; D gene unclear. Germline assignment: CDR1 SGHDT and CDR2 YYEEEE. The CDR3 contains 14 residues. V dropped 5 bases and J dropped 7 bases, with 15 bases sitting between them. Here the CDR3 reads CASSRSFYAEKLFF. For the CDR3, the DNA is TGTGCCAGCAGTCGGTCCTTCTACGCTGAAAAACTGTTTTTT.

The chain is built from TRBV4-3 and TRBJ2-6; 8 bases are a match to TRBD1. The CDR3 contains 19 residues. Germline CDR1 reads LGHNA; CDR2 reads YSLEER. V was clipped by 2 bases and J by 1 base; unmatched bases: 10. This chain's CDR3 is CASSQFRQGTGSGANVLTF. CDR3 coding DNA: TGCGCCAGCAGCCAATTTAGACAGGGGACGGGGTCTGGGGCCAACGTCCTGACTTTC.

This chain uses TRBV25-1 with TRBJ1-1; D possibly corresponds to TRBD1 (5 bases). The CDR3 has 15 residues. Trimming cost V 5 bases and J 8 bases, with 21 bases left between them. Germline V gene data show CDR1 as MGHDK and CDR2 as SYGVNS. CDR3 sequence reads: CASSPLLGRAPEAFF. The CDR3 bases are TGTGCCAGCAGTCCCCTTTTGGGACGGGCTCCAGAAGCTTTCTTT.

This clonotype was seen more than once but under ten times. The chain links TRBV29-1 to TRBJ1-6, with 7 bases lining up with TRBD1. V was clipped by 7 bases and J by 9 bases; unmatched bases: 9. Germline CDR1 reads SQVTM; CDR2 reads ANQGSEA. The CDR3 loop spans 13 amino acids. DNA for the CDR3: TGCAGCGGCGCGACAGGGTTAGGTTCACCCCTCCACTTT. Translating gives CSGATGLGSPLHF.

V and J are TRBV20-1 and TRBJ1-4, with 7 bases lining up with TRBD1. V lost 3 bases and J lost 3; bases outside the gene matches: 13. Germline values: CDR1 DFQATT, CDR2 SNEGSKA (reference sequence). The CDR3 runs 17 residues. CDR3 DNA sequence: TGCAGTGCTAGCCGACAAGGGGGCGTGTTACCTAATGAAAAACTGTTTTTT. It specifies CSASRQGGVLPNEKLFF.

A few counts support this clonotype. The J gene is TRBJ1-6, the V gene TRBV7-9, with D perhaps TRBD1 (5 bases). In germline, CDR1 is SEHNR, CDR2 FQNEAQ (reference sequence). V lost 1 base, J lost 7 bases, and 11 bases lay in between. There are 15 residues in the CDR3. The CDR3 coding sequence is TGTGCCAGCAGCTTAGGGGGGACCGTAAATTCACCCCTCCACTTT. Amino acid sequence: CASSLGGTVNSPLHF.

This chain uses TRBV20-1 with TRBJ2-5; D assignment may be TRBD1 or TRBD2 (5 bases each). This CDR3 comprises 13 residues. Germline CDR1 and CDR2: DFQATT and SNEGSKA (reference sequence). In nucleotides, the CDR3 is TGCAGCGCCGCCCCGGGGCACCAAGAGACCCAGTACTTC. Its translation: CSAAPGHQETQYF.

The J gene is TRBJ1-4, the V gene TRBV10-1; D gene unclear. The CDR3 spans 13 residues. V was shortened by 5 bases and J by 8 bases, with 12 bases between the two germline ends. Germline V CDR1 and CDR2: WNHNN, SYGVQD (reference sequence). The CDR3 protein is CASSRRDGEKLFF. The CDR3 coding sequence is TGCGCCAGCAGTAGGAGAGATGGGGAAAAACTGTTTTTT.

This clonotype was seen just once. The chain links TRBV5-1 to TRBJ2-3; 7 bases are shared with TRBD1. The junction had 2 bases not matched to a gene; V was cut back by 0 bases and J by 1 base. Germline CDR1 is SGHRS and CDR2 is YFSETQ. The CDR3 sequence is 15 residues long. The CDR3 bases are TGCGCCAGCAGCTTGGAGCAGGGGGGCACAGATACGCAGTATTTT. This encodes CASSLEQGGTDTQYF.

This clonotype was counted a few times. The CDR3 region is CASTRGWHGYTF. In DNA form, the CDR3 reads TGTGCCAGCACCAGAGGGTGGCATGGCTACACCTTC. This chain connects TRBV6-5 to TRBJ1-2; no definite D call. V was cut by 7 bases and J by 6 bases, with 12 bases left in between. In germline, CDR1 is MNHEY, CDR2 SVGAGI. This CDR3 region has 12 residues.

This clonotype was counted ten times or more. The gene calls are TRBV6-1 and TRBJ1-1, with a weak D call TRBD1 (6 bases). Germline V gene data show CDR1 as MNHNS and CDR2 as SASEGT. There are 15 residues in the CDR3. V lost 6 bases, J lost 0 bases, and 14 bases lay in between. CDR3 coding DNA: TGTGCCAGCAGATCGACAGGCGTCATGAACACTGAAGCTTTCTTT. Amino acids: CASRSTGVMNTEAFF.

This clonotype was seen a few times. CDR3 DNA sequence: TGTGCCAGCAGCTTCGTATCGGGGGAGGGGACGCAGTATTTT. This translates into CASSFVSGEGTQYF. This rearrangement joins TRBV12-3 or TRBV12-4 to TRBJ2-3, with 7 bases that match TRBD2. V gave up 6 bases and J gave up 9 bases; unmatched junction bases: 12. The CDR3 length is 14 residues.

This clonotype showed up just a few times. This rearrangement joins TRBV4-3 to TRBJ2-1; no clear D. The CDR3 loop spans 14 amino acids. Germline V gene data show CDR1 as LGHNA and CDR2 as YSLEER. Trimming cost V 4 bases and J 7 bases, with 14 bases left between them. This CDR3 reads CASSPQTPGNEQFF. The CDR3 coding sequence is TGCGCCAGCAGCCCGCAGACCCCTGGGAATGAGCAGTTCTTC.

The chain couples TRBV29-1 to TRBJ2-1; maybe TRBD2 (5 bases). The V gene lost 4 bases and the J gene lost 5 bases, with 15 bases spanning the gap. This CDR3 is 14 amino acids long. Germline V gene sequence: CDR1 SQVTM, CDR2 ANQGSEA. CDR3 bases: TGCAGCGTTGTATGGCTAGCCCCAAACAATGAGCAGTTCTTC. This translates into CSVVWLAPNNEQFF.

The chain employs TRBV12-3 or TRBV12-4 and TRBJ2-1; TRBD2 agrees at 11 bases. Trimming at V came to 6 bases and at J to 4 bases, leaving 8 bases not matched to a gene. CDR3 length: 16 residues. CDR3: CASRAVAGGVYNEQFF. The CDR3 coding sequence is TGTGCCAGCAGAGCAGTAGCGGGGGGGGTGTACAATGAGCAGTTCTTC.